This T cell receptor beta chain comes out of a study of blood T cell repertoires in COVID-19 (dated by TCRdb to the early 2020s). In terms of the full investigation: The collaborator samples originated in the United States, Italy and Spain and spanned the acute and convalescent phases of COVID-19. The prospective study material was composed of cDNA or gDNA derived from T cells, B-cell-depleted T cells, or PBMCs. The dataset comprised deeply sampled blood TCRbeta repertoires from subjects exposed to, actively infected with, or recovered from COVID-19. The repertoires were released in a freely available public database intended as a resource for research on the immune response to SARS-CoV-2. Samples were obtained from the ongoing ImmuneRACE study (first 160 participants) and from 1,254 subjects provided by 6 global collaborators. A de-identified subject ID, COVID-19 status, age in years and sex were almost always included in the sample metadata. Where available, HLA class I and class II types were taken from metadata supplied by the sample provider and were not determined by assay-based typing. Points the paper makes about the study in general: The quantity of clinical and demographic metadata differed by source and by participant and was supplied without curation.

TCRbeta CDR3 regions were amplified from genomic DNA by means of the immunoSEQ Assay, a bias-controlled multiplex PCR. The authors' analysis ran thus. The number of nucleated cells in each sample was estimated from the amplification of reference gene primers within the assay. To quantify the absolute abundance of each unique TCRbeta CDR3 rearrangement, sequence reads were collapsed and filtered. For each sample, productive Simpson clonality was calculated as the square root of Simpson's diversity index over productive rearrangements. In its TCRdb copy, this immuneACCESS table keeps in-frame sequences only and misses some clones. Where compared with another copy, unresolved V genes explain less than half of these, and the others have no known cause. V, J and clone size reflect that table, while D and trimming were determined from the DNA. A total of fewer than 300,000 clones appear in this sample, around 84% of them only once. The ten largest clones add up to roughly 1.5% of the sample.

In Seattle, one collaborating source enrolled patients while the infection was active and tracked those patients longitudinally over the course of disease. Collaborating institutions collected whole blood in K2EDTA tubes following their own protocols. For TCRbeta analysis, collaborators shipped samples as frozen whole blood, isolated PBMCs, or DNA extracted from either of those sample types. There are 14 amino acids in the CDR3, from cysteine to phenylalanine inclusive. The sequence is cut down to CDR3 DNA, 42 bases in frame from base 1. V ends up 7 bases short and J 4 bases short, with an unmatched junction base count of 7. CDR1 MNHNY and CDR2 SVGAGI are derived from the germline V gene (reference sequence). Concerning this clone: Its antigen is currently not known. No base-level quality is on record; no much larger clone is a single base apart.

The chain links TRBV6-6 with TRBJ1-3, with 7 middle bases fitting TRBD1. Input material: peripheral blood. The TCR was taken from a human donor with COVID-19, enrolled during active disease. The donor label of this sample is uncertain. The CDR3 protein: CASIPTGIGNTIYF. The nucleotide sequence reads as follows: TGTGCCAGCATACCGACAGGGATAGGAAACACCATATATTTT.